One T cell receptor beta chain is described in this entry. Germline assignment: CDR1 SGHTA and CDR2 FQGTGA. The CDR3 totals 14 residues. The V segment lost 2 bases and the J segment 6 bases; nucleotides outside the gene matches: 1. The data were taken from a study of blood T cell repertoires in COVID-19. About the research overall: Samples came from the United States, Italy and Spain, spanning acute and convalescent COVID-19.

Per the study methods: Reference gene primer amplification in the assay estimated nucleated cell counts. TCRdb keeps only in-frame clones here, not all; method: immunoSEQ multiplex PCR. The D gene and trimming were derived from the DNA, and the V and J assignments and clone size from that table. The repertoire holds fewer than 90,000 clones, roughly four fifths seen once, with 11% in the top ten. Sequencing was done on a sample of peripheral blood. This sequence originates from a man between 50 and 59 years old with acute or convalescent COVID-19. The chain recombines TRBV7-3 with TRBJ1-6; 7 bases are a match to TRBD1. The CDR3 protein is CASSLEGANSPLHF. The CDR3 DNA reads TGTGCCAGCAGCTTAGAGGGGGCTAATTCACCCCTCCACTTT.